This is a list of T cell receptor beta chains from one sample in a study of Graves' ophthalmopathy and Graves' hyperthyroidism. TCRdb fed the multiplex PCR reads into MiXCR, producing one record per CDR3 protein. The sample has hundreds of thousands of distinct CDR3 sequences; roughly two fifths are singletons. The sample comprised peripheral blood. All receptors come from an adult man with Graves' ophthalmopathy. The CDR3 runs from the conserved cysteine through the conserved F or W. Each record gives: J gene, V gene, clone size, D gene, CDR3 DNA, CDR3 protein. The D gene is left open where the match is weak. Where a row states a size, it is once, few, many or the class of an expanded clone; other rows omit it.

J gene: TRBJ1-1; V gene: TRBV10-3; clone size: many; D gene: NA; CDR3 DNA: TGTGCCAGCTTCCTAGACGGAGGAGCCACTGAAGCTTTCTTT; CDR3 protein: CASFLDGGATEAFF
J gene: TRBJ2-2; V gene: TRBV9; clone size: NA; D gene: NA; CDR3 DNA: TGTGCCAGCAGTTACGGGGGAGTCCCCACCGGGGAGCTGTTTTTT; CDR3 protein: CASSYGGVPTGELFF
J gene: TRBJ2-7; V gene: TRBV27; clone size: NA; D gene: NA; CDR3 DNA: TGTGCCAGCAGTCTCACCCCACGACAGGACTACGAGCAGTACTTC; CDR3 protein: CASSLTPRQDYEQYF
J gene: TRBJ2-7; V gene: TRBV5-5; clone size: NA; D gene: TRBD2; CDR3 DNA: TGTGCCAGCAGCTTGACGACTAGCGGAGTCTACGAGCAGTACTTC; CDR3 protein: CASSLTTSGVYEQYF
J gene: TRBJ2-7; V gene: TRBV19; clone size: NA; D gene: TRBD1; CDR3 DNA: TGTGCCAGTAGTGCAACAGGGGACTACGAGCAGTACTTC; CDR3 protein: CASSATGDYEQYF
J gene: TRBJ2-7; V gene: TRBV5-1; clone size: many; D gene: TRBD2; CDR3 DNA: TGCGCCAGCAGCTTGGCCGGAATCGGGAGGAGGTCCTACGAGCAGTACTTC; CDR3 protein: CASSLAGIGRRSYEQYF
J gene: TRBJ1-2; V gene: TRBV19; clone size: many; D gene: NA; CDR3 DNA: TGTGCCAGTAGTTTAATGGGGAACTATGGCTACACCTTC; CDR3 protein: CASSLMGNYGYTF
J gene: TRBJ2-6; V gene: TRBV19; clone size: NA; D gene: TRBD1; CDR3 DNA: TGTGCCACCAGTGGGTCGGGACAGGGAACCGGGGCCAACGTCCTGACTTTC; CDR3 protein: CATSGSGQGTGANVLTF
J gene: TRBJ2-6; V gene: TRBV10-3; clone size: NA; D gene: NA; CDR3 DNA: TGTGCCATCAGTGAGTCGGGTGTGACTTTC; CDR3 protein: CAISESGVTF
J gene: TRBJ1-5; V gene: TRBV4-3; clone size: few; D gene: NA; CDR3 DNA: TGCGCCAGCAGCCAAGATTGGGCAAATAGCAATCAGCCCCAGCATTTT; CDR3 protein: CASSQDWANSNQPQHF
J gene: TRBJ1-1; V gene: TRBV29-1; clone size: NA; D gene: NA; CDR3 DNA: TGCAGCCTACAGGGTAACACTGAAGCTTTCTTT; CDR3 protein: CSLQGNTEAFF
J gene: TRBJ1-2; V gene: TRBV20-1; clone size: NA; D gene: NA; CDR3 DNA: TGCAGTGCTAGAGATTTTCGGGCCGGTAACTATGGCTACACCTTC; CDR3 protein: CSARDFRAGNYGYTF
J gene: TRBJ1-1; V gene: TRBV7-2; clone size: many; D gene: TRBD1; CDR3 DNA: TGTGCCAGCAGCCAGATGTCCGGGACAGCGAACACTGAAGCTTTCTTT; CDR3 protein: CASSQMSGTANTEAFF
J gene: TRBJ1-5; V gene: TRBV2; clone size: NA; D gene: TRBD1; CDR3 DNA: TGTGCCAGCAGTACTGGACAGGGGATTCGATCAGCCCAGCATTTT; CDR3 protein: CASSTGQGIRSAQHF
J gene: TRBJ1-2; V gene: TRBV29-1; clone size: NA; D gene: NA; CDR3 DNA: TGCAGCGTTGAAGTATTGGGACGTGGTTATGGCTACACCTTC; CDR3 protein: CSVEVLGRGYGYTF
J gene: TRBJ1-5; V gene: TRBV5-5; clone size: few; D gene: TRBD1; CDR3 DNA: TGTGCCAGCAGCCATGGGACAGGGGCGAGCAATCAGCCCCAGCATTTT; CDR3 protein: CASSHGTGASNQPQHF
J gene: TRBJ1-5; V gene: TRBV12-3/TRBV12-4; clone size: many; D gene: TRBD1; CDR3 DNA: TGTGCCAGCAGTACAGGGGGCGTTCAGCCCCAGCATTTT; CDR3 protein: CASSTGGVQPQHF
J gene: TRBJ2-1; V gene: TRBV24-1; clone size: NA; D gene: TRBD2; CDR3 DNA: TGTGCCACCAGTGATTCTCGACTAGCGGGAGGGGATGAGCAGTTCTTC; CDR3 protein: CATSDSRLAGGDEQFF
J gene: TRBJ1-6; V gene: TRBV10-3; clone size: many; D gene: TRBD1; CDR3 DNA: TGTGCCAGCAAGACAGGGGGTTTGACCCTCCACTTT; CDR3 protein: CASKTGGLTLHF
J gene: TRBJ1-1; V gene: TRBV28; clone size: few; D gene: NA; CDR3 DNA: TGTGCCAGCAGTCTGGATGGGAGACCTGAAGCTTTCTTT; CDR3 protein: CASSLDGRPEAFF
J gene: TRBJ2-5; V gene: TRBV12-3/TRBV12-4; clone size: many; D gene: TRBD2; CDR3 DNA: TGTGCCAGCACCTCTCTAGCGGACCAAGAGACCCAGTACTTC; CDR3 protein: CASTSLADQETQYF
J gene: TRBJ2-7; V gene: TRBV5-1; clone size: few; D gene: TRBD1; CDR3 DNA: TGCGCCAGCAGCTTCGAGATGACAGGGACGTTCGAGCAGTACTTC; CDR3 protein: CASSFEMTGTFEQYF
J gene: TRBJ2-7; V gene: TRBV10-3; clone size: NA; D gene: TRBD2; CDR3 DNA: TGTGCCATCATGACTAGCGGGAGAATCTTCTACGAGCAGTACTTC; CDR3 protein: CAIMTSGRIFYEQYF
J gene: TRBJ1-2; V gene: TRBV6-5; clone size: many; D gene: NA; CDR3 DNA: TGTGCCAGCAGTTACCTTACCGTGGGAGGCGTTGTAACCTTC; CDR3 protein: CASSYLTVGGVVTF
J gene: TRBJ2-6; V gene: TRBV11-2; clone size: many; D gene: NA; CDR3 DNA: TGTGCCAGCACCTCGGGATTAGACCTGACTTTC; CDR3 protein: CASTSGLDLTF
J gene: TRBJ2-1; V gene: TRBV7-4; clone size: once; D gene: NA; CDR3 DNA: TGTGCCAGCAGCTTATTGGGGGGGCCCTACAATGAGCAGTTCTTC; CDR3 protein: CASSLLGGPYNEQFF
J gene: TRBJ1-3; V gene: TRBV5-1; clone size: many; D gene: TRBD1; CDR3 DNA: TGTGCCAGCAGTCGGGACAGGGGGCCAGGAAACACCATATATTTT; CDR3 protein: CASSRDRGPGNTIYF
J gene: TRBJ1-2; V gene: TRBV24-1; clone size: NA; D gene: TRBD1; CDR3 DNA: TGTGCCGCCAGTGGACAGGGGGAACGCTATGGCTACACCTTC; CDR3 protein: CAASGQGERYGYTF
J gene: TRBJ2-5; V gene: TRBV27; clone size: many; D gene: NA; CDR3 DNA: TGTGCCAGCAGTCCAGACCAAGAGACCCAGTACTTC; CDR3 protein: CASSPDQETQYF
J gene: TRBJ1-5; V gene: TRBV7-9; clone size: many; D gene: NA; CDR3 DNA: TGTGCCAGCAGCGGCGACAGAAGAAATCAGCCCCAGCATTTT; CDR3 protein: CASSGDRRNQPQHF
J gene: TRBJ1-6; V gene: TRBV7-2; clone size: many; D gene: NA; CDR3 DNA: TGTGCCAGCAGCTTATTGGGTTATAATTCACCCCTCCACTTT; CDR3 protein: CASSLLGYNSPLHF
J gene: TRBJ1-2; V gene: TRBV4-3; clone size: many; D gene: TRBD1; CDR3 DNA: TGCGCCAGCAGCGCACCGGGACAGGGGGATGGCTACACCTTC; CDR3 protein: CASSAPGQGDGYTF
J gene: TRBJ2-5; V gene: TRBV20-1; clone size: many; D gene: TRBD2; CDR3 DNA: TGCAGTGCTAGGGTGCTAGCGGGGGAAGATATGGAGACCCAGTACTTC; CDR3 protein: CSARVLAGEDMETQYF
J gene: TRBJ2-5; V gene: TRBV2; clone size: once; D gene: TRBD1; CDR3 DNA: TGTGCCGGCAGCCAGGGACAGGGGACCCAAGAGACCCAGTACTTC; CDR3 protein: CAGSQGQGTQETQYF
J gene: TRBJ2-7; V gene: TRBV12-3/TRBV12-4; clone size: many; D gene: TRBD2; CDR3 DNA: TGTGCCAGCAGTTCGAGACTAGCGGGTAACTACGAGCAGTACTTC; CDR3 protein: CASSSRLAGNYEQYF
J gene: TRBJ1-4; V gene: TRBV10-3; clone size: many; D gene: NA; CDR3 DNA: TGTGCCATCAGTGAGGAAACGGGGACCGGTAAACTGTTTTTT; CDR3 protein: CAISEETGTGKLFF
J gene: TRBJ2-2; V gene: TRBV25-1; clone size: NA; D gene: NA; CDR3 DNA: TGTGCCAGCAGTTACTCGATCGGGGGGCGAGACACCGGGGAGCTGTTTTTT; CDR3 protein: CASSYSIGGRDTGELFF
J gene: TRBJ1-3; V gene: TRBV19; clone size: many; D gene: NA; CDR3 DNA: TGTGCCAGTAGGCCATTGGGACACGCGTTCTCTGGAAACACCATATATTTT; CDR3 protein: CASRPLGHAFSGNTIYF
J gene: TRBJ2-7; V gene: TRBV29-1; clone size: once; D gene: NA; CDR3 DNA: TGCAGCGTTGAGCCGGACGGGGTTTCCTCCGAGCAGTACTTC; CDR3 protein: CSVEPDGVSSEQYF
J gene: TRBJ2-7; V gene: TRBV11-2; clone size: many; D gene: NA; CDR3 DNA: TGTGCCAGCAGTCTTACCGGGACTCCCTACGAGCAGTACTTC; CDR3 protein: CASSLTGTPYEQYF
J gene: TRBJ1-5; V gene: TRBV4-1; clone size: many; D gene: NA; CDR3 DNA: TGCGCCAGCAGCCAGGGCGGGATGTTACAGAGCAATCAGCCCCAGCATTTT; CDR3 protein: CASSQGGMLQSNQPQHF
J gene: TRBJ1-4; V gene: TRBV5-1; clone size: NA; D gene: TRBD1; CDR3 DNA: TGCGCCAGCAGCTTAAGCCGTGACAGGGCTGCCAGTGAAAAACTGTTTTTT; CDR3 protein: CASSLSRDRAASEKLFF
J gene: TRBJ2-7; V gene: TRBV6-2/TRBV6-3; clone size: few; D gene: NA; CDR3 DNA: TGTGCCAGCAGTTATCGAAGAACGGACGAGCAGTACTTC; CDR3 protein: CASSYRRTDEQYF
J gene: TRBJ1-1; V gene: TRBV20-1; clone size: once; D gene: NA; CDR3 DNA: TGCAGTGCAGAGAGGGTAATACCAGGGACCGACGTGAACACTGAAGCTTTCTTT; CDR3 protein: CSAERVIPGTDVNTEAFF
J gene: TRBJ2-7; V gene: TRBV11-2; clone size: few; D gene: TRBD1; CDR3 DNA: TGTGCCAGCAGGAGGACAGGTTTAGGGGAGCAGTACTTC; CDR3 protein: CASRRTGLGEQYF
J gene: TRBJ1-5; V gene: TRBV19; clone size: NA; D gene: NA; CDR3 DNA: TGTGCCAGTAGTGGAGGGGATTGGCAGCCCCAGCATTTT; CDR3 protein: CASSGGDWQPQHF
J gene: TRBJ1-1; V gene: TRBV19; clone size: NA; D gene: NA; CDR3 DNA: TGTGCCAGTAGTGCCCTCGCGAACACTGAAACTTTCTTT; CDR3 protein: CASSALANTETFF
J gene: TRBJ1-3; V gene: TRBV5-1; clone size: few; D gene: NA; CDR3 DNA: TGCGCCAGCAGCGTTCAACTGGGACCGAGCGCTGGAAACACCATATATTTT; CDR3 protein: CASSVQLGPSAGNTIYF
J gene: TRBJ2-3; V gene: TRBV2; clone size: few; D gene: NA; CDR3 DNA: TGTGCCAGCAGTGAGGTCCACAGTGACACGCAGTATTTT; CDR3 protein: CASSEVHSDTQYF
J gene: TRBJ2-5; V gene: TRBV19; clone size: NA; D gene: TRBD1; CDR3 DNA: TGTGCCAGTAGGAGGACAGGGGGCCGGGAGACCCAGTACTTC; CDR3 protein: CASRRTGGRETQYF
J gene: TRBJ2-2; V gene: TRBV24-1; clone size: many; D gene: NA; CDR3 DNA: TGTGCCACCAGTGATGGGCCGAACACCGGGGAGCTGTTTTTT; CDR3 protein: CATSDGPNTGELFF
J gene: TRBJ1-2; V gene: TRBV25-1; clone size: NA; D gene: NA; CDR3 DNA: TGTGCCAGCAGTGATGTGGGCAGGGCTGGCTACGCCTTC; CDR3 protein: CASSDVGRAGYAF
J gene: TRBJ2-7; V gene: TRBV24-1; clone size: NA; D gene: TRBD1; CDR3 DNA: TGTGCCACCAGTGATACCGGGACAGGGTTCAACGAGCAGTACTTC; CDR3 protein: CATSDTGTGFNEQYF